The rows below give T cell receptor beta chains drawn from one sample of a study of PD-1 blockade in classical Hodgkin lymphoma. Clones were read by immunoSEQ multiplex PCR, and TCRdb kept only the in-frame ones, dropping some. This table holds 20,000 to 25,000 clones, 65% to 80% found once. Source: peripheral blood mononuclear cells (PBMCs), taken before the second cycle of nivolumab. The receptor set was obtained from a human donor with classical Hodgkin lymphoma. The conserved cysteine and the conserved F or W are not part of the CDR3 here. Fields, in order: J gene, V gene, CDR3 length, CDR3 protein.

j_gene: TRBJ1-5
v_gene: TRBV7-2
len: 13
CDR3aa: ASSLDRLGNQPQH

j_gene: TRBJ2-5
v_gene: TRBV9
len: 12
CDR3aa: ASSGGENEETQY

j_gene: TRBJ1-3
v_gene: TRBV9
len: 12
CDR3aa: ASSVAQGGNTIY

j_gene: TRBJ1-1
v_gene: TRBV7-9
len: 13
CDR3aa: ASSPKGPEGIEAF

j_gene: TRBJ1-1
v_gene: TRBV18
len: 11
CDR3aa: ASSPYPETEAF

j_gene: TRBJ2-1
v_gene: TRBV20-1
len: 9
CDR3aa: SAPWYNEQF

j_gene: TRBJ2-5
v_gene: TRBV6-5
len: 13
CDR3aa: ASRGLAGGRETQY

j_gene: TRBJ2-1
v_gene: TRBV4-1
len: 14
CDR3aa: ASSQDLSGYYNEQF

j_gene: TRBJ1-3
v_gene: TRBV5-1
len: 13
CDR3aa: ASSLGQVSGNTIY

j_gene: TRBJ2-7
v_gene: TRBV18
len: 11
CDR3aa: ASSPIQDYEQY

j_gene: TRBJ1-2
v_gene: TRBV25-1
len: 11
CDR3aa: ASSDNWANGYT

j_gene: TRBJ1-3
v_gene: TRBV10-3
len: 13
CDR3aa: AISESKGAGNTIY

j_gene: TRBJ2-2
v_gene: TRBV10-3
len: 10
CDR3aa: AISSGTGELF

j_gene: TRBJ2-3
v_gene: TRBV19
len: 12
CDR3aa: ASSMGLAGVTQY

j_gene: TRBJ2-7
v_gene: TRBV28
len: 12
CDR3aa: ASSAWTSGYEQY

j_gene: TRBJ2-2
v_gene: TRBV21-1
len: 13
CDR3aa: ASRSGTGATGELF

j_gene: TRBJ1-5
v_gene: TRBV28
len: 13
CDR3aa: ASSYDDRGNQPQH

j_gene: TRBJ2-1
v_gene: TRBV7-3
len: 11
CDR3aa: ASSPPGSNEQF

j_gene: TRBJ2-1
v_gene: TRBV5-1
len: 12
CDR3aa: ASARQQRGDEQF

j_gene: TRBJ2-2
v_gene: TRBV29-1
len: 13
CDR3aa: SVVFGVPNTGELF

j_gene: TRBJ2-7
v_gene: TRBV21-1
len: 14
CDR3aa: ASSKVGQGAAYEQY

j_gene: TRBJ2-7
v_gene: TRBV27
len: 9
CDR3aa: ASGRRDEQY

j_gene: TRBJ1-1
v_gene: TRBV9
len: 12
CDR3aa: ASSPDLGNTEAF

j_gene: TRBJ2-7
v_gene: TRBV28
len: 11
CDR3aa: ASSLGVGYEQY

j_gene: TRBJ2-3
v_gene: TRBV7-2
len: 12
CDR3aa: ASSFGLAFSTQY

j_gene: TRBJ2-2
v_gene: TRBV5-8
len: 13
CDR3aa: ASSVKRVDTGELF

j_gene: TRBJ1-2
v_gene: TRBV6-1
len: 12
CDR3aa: ASSENRGAYGYT

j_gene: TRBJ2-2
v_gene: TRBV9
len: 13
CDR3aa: ASSMGLAGTGELF

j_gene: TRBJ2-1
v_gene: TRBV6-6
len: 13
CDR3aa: ASSRGGGSYNEQF

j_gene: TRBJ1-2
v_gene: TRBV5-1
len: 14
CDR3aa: ASSSTPGQGFYGYT

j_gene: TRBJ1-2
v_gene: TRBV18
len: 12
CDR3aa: ASSPGTGPYGYT

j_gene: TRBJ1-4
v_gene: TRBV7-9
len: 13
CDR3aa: ASSLAQGPNEKLF

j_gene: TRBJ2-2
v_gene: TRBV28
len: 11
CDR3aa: ATVDRATGELF

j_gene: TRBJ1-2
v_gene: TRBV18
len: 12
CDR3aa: ASSPGTGNYGYT

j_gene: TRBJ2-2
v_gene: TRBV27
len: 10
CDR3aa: ASGWRDGELF

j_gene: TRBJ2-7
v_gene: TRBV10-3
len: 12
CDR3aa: AIRTPGQSSEQY

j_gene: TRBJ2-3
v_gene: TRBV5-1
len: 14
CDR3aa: ASSLGDRSSTDTQY

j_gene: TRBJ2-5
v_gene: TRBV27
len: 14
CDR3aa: ASSPPPTGRGETQY

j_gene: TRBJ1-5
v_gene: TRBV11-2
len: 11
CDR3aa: ASSLGEGQPQH

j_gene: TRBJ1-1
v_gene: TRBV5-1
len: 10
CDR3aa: ASSWDSTEAF

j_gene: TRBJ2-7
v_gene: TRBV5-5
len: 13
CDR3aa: ASSGVAGGPPEQY

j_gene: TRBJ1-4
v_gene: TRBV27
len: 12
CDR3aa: ASRQDLMNEKLF

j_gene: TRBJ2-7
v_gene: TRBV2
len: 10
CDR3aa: ASSYTGGQQY

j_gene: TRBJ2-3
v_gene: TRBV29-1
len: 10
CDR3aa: SVDKGTDTQY

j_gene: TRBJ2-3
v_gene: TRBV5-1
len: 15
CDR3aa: ASSGRLAGGGTDTQY

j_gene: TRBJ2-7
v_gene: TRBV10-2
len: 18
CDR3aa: ASSDPATSGREGKPYEQY

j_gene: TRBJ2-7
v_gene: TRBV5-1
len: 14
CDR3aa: ASSLSWWTGGYEQY

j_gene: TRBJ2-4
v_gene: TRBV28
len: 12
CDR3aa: ASSFSAGANIQY